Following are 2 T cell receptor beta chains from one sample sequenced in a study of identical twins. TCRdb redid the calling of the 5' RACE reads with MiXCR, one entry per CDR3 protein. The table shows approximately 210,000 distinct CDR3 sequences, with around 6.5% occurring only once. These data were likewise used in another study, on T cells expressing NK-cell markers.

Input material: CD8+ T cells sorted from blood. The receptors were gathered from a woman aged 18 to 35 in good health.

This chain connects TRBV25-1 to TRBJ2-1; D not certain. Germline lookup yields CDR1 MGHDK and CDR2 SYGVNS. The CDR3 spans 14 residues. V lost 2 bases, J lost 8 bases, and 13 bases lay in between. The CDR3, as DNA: TGTGCCAGCAGTGAACCGGGCGGCTGGCATGAGCAGTTCTTC. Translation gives CASSEPGGWHEQFF.

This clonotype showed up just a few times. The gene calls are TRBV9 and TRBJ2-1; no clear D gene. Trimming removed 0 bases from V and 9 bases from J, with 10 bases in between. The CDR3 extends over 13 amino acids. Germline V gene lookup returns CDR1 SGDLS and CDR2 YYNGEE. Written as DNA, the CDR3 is TGTGCCAGCAGCGTAGTCGCAAACGCTGAGCAGTTCTTC. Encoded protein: CASSVVANAEQFF.